The rows below give T cell receptor beta chains drawn from one sample of a study of blood T cell repertoires in COVID-19. Measured with immunoSEQ multiplex PCR; TCRdb has only the in-frame clones, and not every one. The sample consists of hundreds of thousands of clones, 85% to 90% of them appearing once. The specimen sequenced was peripheral blood. The source is a woman between 45 and 60 years old with active or convalescent COVID-19. The CDR3 runs from the conserved cysteine through the conserved F or W. D genes are given only for firm matches. Some rows mark clone size as missing; the rest say once, few, many or name a class of expanded clone.

J gene,clone size,V gene,D gene,CDR3 DNA,CDR3 protein
TRBJ2-7,.,TRBV12-3/TRBV12-4,.,TGTGCCAGCAGTTTTGGCGGGCCCTACGAGCAGTACTTC,CASSFGGPYEQYF
TRBJ2-4,.,TRBV27,TRBD2,TGTGCCAGCAGTTTATTCGGGGGAGGGAGCTTAAGAGCCAAAAACATTCAGTACTTC,CASSLFGGGSLRAKNIQYF
TRBJ2-7,.,TRBV3-1/TRBV3-2,.,TGTGCCAGCAGCCAAGACCTCTACGAGCAGTACTTC,CASSQDLYEQYF
TRBJ2-7,.,TRBV28,TRBD2,TGTGCCAGCAGTACTCCCACGGCGGGACTAGCGGATACCTACGAGCAGTACTTC,CASSTPTAGLADTYEQYF
TRBJ1-5,.,TRBV4-3,TRBD1,TGCGCCAGCAGCCAAGATCTGGGACAGGGTTACCAGCCCCAGCATTTT,CASSQDLGQGYQPQHF
TRBJ1-1,.,TRBV2,.,TGTGCCAGCAGTGCGGTGATTCGGGCTGAAGCTTTCTTT,CASSAVIRAEAFF
TRBJ2-3,.,TRBV7-9,TRBD2,TGTGCCAGCAGCCCGGGGGAGGGAAAATCAGATACGCAGTATTTT,CASSPGEGKSDTQYF
TRBJ2-7,.,TRBV5-4,.,TGTGCCAGCAGCTTACCCCAGGGCTACGAGCAGTACTTC,CASSLPQGYEQYF
TRBJ1-1,.,TRBV4-3,TRBD1,TGCGCCAGCAGCCACCACAGGGGAACGGTGAACACTGAAGCTTTCTTT,CASSHHRGTVNTEAFF
TRBJ1-1,once,TRBV11-2,.,TGTGCCAGCAGCTTAGAGTACAGGTATACTGAAGCTTTCTTT,CASSLEYRYTEAFF
TRBJ1-2,once,TRBV19,.,TGTGCCAGTAGTATAGATCTGACAGCCGCTAACTATGGCTACACCTTC,CASSIDLTAANYGYTF
TRBJ2-3,.,TRBV7-3,TRBD2,TGTGCCAGCAGCTTGGGCCTAGCGGGCACAGATACGCAGTATTTT,CASSLGLAGTDTQYF
TRBJ1-1,.,TRBV7-8,TRBD1,TGTGCCAGCAGGCGGGACAGGGGTGAGGTGAACACTGAAGCTTTCTTT,CASRRDRGEVNTEAFF
TRBJ2-1,.,TRBV24-1,.,TGTGCCACCACAGGGTTCCGAGGTGACAATGAGCAGTTCTTC,CATTGFRGDNEQFF
TRBJ1-1,.,TRBV29-1,.,TGCAGCGTGGTTAACAGGTGGGCTTTAAACACTGAAGCTTTCTTT,CSVVNRWALNTEAFF
TRBJ2-7,.,TRBV19,TRBD2,TGTGCCAGTAGTATAGAAGCTAGCGGGGGATACGAGCAGTACTTC,CASSIEASGGYEQYF
TRBJ1-1,.,TRBV5-4,TRBD1,TGTGCCAGCAGCTTGGGGGTAAGGGGGCTGAACACTGAAGCTTTCTTT,CASSLGVRGLNTEAFF
TRBJ2-1,.,TRBV27,.,TGTGCCAGCAGTTTATTGGGCCCGAACTACAATGAGCAGTTCTTC,CASSLLGPNYNEQFF
TRBJ1-5,once,TRBV28,.,TGTGCCAGCAGTAAACCAGGGATGAGTAATCAGCCCCAGCATTTT,CASSKPGMSNQPQHF
TRBJ2-1,.,TRBV7-3,TRBD1,TGTGCCAGCAGCGCACAGGGGGGTCCCTACAATGAGCAGTTCTTC,CASSAQGGPYNEQFF
TRBJ1-6,.,TRBV28,.,TGTGCCAGCAGTTCCGGAGGCTATAATTCACCCCTCCACTTT,CASSSGGYNSPLHF
TRBJ2-1,once,TRBV27,TRBD2,TGTGCCAGCAGTGTAGCGGGAGGGAAGTCGTGGAATGAGCAGTTCTTC,CASSVAGGKSWNEQFF
TRBJ2-5,few,TRBV30,.,TGTGCCTGGAGACCAGGGAATTCGAACCAAGAGACCCAGTACTTC,CAWRPGNSNQETQYF
TRBJ1-2,once,TRBV29-1,TRBD1,TGCAGCGTTCTACAGGGGGATTCTAGCTACACCTTC,CSVLQGDSSYTF